This T cell receptor beta chain emerged from a study of blood T cells in healthy people across ages. Through a sample-barcoded 5' primer and a J-beta primer mix, a second PCR was run for roughly 6 to 11 cycles. Each cDNA molecule carried a tag from a template-switch adaptor that contained 12 random nucleotides. Each single sample gave us at least 3 million CDR3-containing paired-end reads. TCRdb reanalysed the 5' RACE reads using MiXCR and keeps one entry per CDR3 protein. The repertoire consists of around 500,000 distinct CDR3 sequences, with about 45% occurring once and the leading ten covering 20% to 25%. Whenever a sample was processed, at least 6 million PBMCs were isolated. Per the germline V gene, CDR1 is DFQATT and CDR2 is SNEGSKA (reference sequence). The CDR3 consists of 15 residues. With V trimmed by 5 bases and J by 5 bases, 9 bases remained unmatched.

Specimen: blood. This chain joins TRBV20-1 and TRBJ2-1; 10 bases line up with TRBD1. This sequence was found in an older man in good health. CDR3 loop: CSAQHPGTGDNEQFF. The CDR3 DNA sequence: TGCAGTGCTCAACACCCTGGGACAGGGGACAATGAGCAGTTCTTC.